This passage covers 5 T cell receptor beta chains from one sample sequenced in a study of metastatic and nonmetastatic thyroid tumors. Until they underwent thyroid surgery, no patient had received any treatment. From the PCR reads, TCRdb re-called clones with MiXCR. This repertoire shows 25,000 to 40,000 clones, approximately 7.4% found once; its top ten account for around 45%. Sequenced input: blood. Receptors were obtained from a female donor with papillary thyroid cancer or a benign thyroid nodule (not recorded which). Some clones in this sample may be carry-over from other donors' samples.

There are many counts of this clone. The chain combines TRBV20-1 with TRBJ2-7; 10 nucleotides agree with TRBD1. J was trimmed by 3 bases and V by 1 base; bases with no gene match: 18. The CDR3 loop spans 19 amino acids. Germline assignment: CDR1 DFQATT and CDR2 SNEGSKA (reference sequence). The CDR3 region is CSARGGQGLVGASNYEQYF. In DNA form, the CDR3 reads TGCAGTGCTAGAGGGGGACAGGGGCTTGTGGGAGCCTCAAACTACGAGCAGTACTTC.

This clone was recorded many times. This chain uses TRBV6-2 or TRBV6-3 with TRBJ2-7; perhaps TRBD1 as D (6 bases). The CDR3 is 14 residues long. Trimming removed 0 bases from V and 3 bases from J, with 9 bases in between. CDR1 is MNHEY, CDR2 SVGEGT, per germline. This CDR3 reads CASSYSLGGYEQYF. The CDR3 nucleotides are TGTGCCAGCAGTTACTCCCTAGGGGGCTACGAGCAGTACTTC.

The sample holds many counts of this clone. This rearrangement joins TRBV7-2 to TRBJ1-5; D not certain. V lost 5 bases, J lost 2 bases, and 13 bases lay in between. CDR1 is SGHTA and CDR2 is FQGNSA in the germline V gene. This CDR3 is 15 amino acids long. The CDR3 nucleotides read TGTGCCAGCAGCCCGGGTGTGATAGGCAATCAGCCCCAGCATTTT. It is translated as CASSPGVIGNQPQHF.

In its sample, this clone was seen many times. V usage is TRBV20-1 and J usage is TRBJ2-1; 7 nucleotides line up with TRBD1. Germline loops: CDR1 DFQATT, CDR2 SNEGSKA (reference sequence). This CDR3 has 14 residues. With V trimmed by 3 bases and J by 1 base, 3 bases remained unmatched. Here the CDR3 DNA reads TGCAGTGCTAGGTTCAGGGGGTCCTACAATGAGCAGTTCTTC. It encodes CSARFRGSYNEQFF.

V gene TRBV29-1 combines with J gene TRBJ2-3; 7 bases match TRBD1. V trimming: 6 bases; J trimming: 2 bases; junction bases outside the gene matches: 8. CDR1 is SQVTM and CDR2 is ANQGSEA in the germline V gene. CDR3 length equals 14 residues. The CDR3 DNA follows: TGCAGCGTCACTACAGGGGTTGACACAGATACGCAGTATTTT. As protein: CSVTTGVDTDTQYF.